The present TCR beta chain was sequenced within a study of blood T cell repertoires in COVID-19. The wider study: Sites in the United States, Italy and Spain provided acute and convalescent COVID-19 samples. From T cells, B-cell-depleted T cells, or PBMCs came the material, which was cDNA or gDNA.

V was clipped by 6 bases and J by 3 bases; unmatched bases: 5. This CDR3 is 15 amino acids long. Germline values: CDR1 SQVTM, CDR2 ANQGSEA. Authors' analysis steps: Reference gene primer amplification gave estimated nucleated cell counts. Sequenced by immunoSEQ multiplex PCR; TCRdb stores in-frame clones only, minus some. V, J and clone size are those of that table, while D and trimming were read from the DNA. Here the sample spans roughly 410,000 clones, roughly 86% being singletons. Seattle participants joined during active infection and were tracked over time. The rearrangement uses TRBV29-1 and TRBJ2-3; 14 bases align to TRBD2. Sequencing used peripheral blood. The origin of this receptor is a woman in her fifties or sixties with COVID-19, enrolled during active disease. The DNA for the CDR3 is TGCAGCGTGGGGGGACTAGCGGGAGATACAGATACGCAGTATTTT. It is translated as CSVGGLAGDTDTQYF.